The entry that follows covers one T cell receptor beta chain sequence. The antigen is unknown. Profiling relied on immunoSEQ multiplex PCR, and the TCRdb table lists in-frame clones only, not all of them. The data hold under 20,000 clones, with roughly 78% observed a single time. Germline CDR1 is MGHRA and CDR2 is YSYEKL. V shed 3 bases and J shed 2 bases, with 17 bases lying between them. The CDR3 is 16 residues long. The sample comes from a study of neoadjuvant anti-PD-1 for oral cavity cancer. Study summary: Most patients had three to four biweekly doses of 3 mg/kg nivolumab before resection. Study results and limitations: TCR analyses covered only a few patients per response group.

V and J are TRBV4-1 and TRBJ2-7; either TRBD1 or TRBD2 may fit D (6 bases each). This TCR derives from a person between 40 and 85 years old with oral cavity squamous cell carcinoma. The sample here was PBMCs, taken before nivolumab (anti-PD-1) treatment. CDR3 nucleotides: TGCGCCAGCAGCCAGATAGGGGGGCGATCAGCCTACGAGCAGTACTTC. This gives the protein CASSQIGGRSAYEQYF.